Sequencing of this T cell receptor beta chain was carried out in a study of T-cell memory formation after mild COVID-19. TCRdb analysed the 5' RACE reads with MiXCR anew, one entry per CDR3 protein. Of 250,000 to 350,000 distinct CDR3 sequences detected, 19% appear once; the ten largest clones hold over 20%. Whole-study findings and limits: Detection of some responders pre-infection suggested pre-existing cross-reactive memory T cells participated. From day 15 to 85, contracting clones were balanced between CD4 and CD8, whereas later expanders leaned toward CD4+.

This clonotype turned up a few times. Antigen unknown. J was trimmed by 4 bases and V by 3 bases; bases with no gene match: 3. Germline V CDR1 and CDR2: MGHDK, SYGVNS. The CDR3 sequence is 14 residues long. The sequence was collected from a man between 18 and 35 years old who had mild COVID-19 (a few samples of this study predate the infection). Cell type and time point are not known. This sequence joins TRBV25-1 and TRBJ2-3; 8 bases match TRBD2. Source material: PBMCs or a T cell subset sorted from them (not recorded which). CDR3 amino acids: CASSDLSGADTQYF. The CDR3 coding sequence is TGTGCCAGCAGTGATCTTAGCGGGGCAGATACGCAGTATTTT.